This T cell receptor beta chain was profiled in a study of cytomegalovirus exposure and HLA in healthy donors. V gave up 4 bases and J gave up 0 bases; unmatched junction bases: 8. Germline V CDR1 and CDR2: SGHKS, YYEKEE (reference sequence). This CDR3 has 16 residues. About this clone itself: The antigen remains undetermined.

The study's findings and limits: As a later analysis showed, a missense DCLRE1C variant was linked to trimming of TCR beta V- and J-genes. Later analysis identified about 18,000 TCR beta sequences associated with HLA alleles, using a false discovery rate threshold of 0.05. The authors enumerated over 150 TCR beta chains as linked to cytomegalovirus.

The PCR employed 60 Vbeta primers together with 13 Jbeta primers. TCRdb's table, derived via immunoSEQ multiplex PCR, lists solely in-frame clones and lacks some. The table has 210,000 or so clones, approximately 80% seen once. The chain has TRBV5-5 and TRBJ1-1, with 8 bases matching TRBD1. Sequencing used PBMCs. This sequence originates from a man between 35 and 55 years old in good health and CMV-seronegative. The CDR3 bases are TGTGCCAGCAGCCTCCTTAGACAGGGGCTGAACACTGAAGCTTTCTTT. Protein product: CASSLLRQGLNTEAFF.